These 32 T cell receptor beta chains were sequenced from one sample in a study of cytomegalovirus exposure and HLA in healthy donors. PCR involved 60 Vbeta and 13 Jbeta primers. Method: immunoSEQ multiplex PCR; TCRdb's copy keeps in-frame clones and lacks some. The sample lists around 170,000 clones; approximately 75% were seen once. The sequencing sample was made of PBMCs. The origin of the receptors is a girl aged 5 to 17 in good health and CMV-seronegative.

The chain has TRBV27 and TRBJ1-5; perhaps TRBD1 as D (5 bases). This CDR3 contains 16 residues. Germline loops: CDR1 MNHEY, CDR2 SMNVEV (reference sequence). V dropped 6 bases and J dropped 5 bases, with 20 bases sitting between them. The CDR3 sequence is CASSPAGQTPHQPQHF. The CDR3 region has the DNA TGTGCCAGCAGCCCCGCCGGACAAACTCCCCATCAGCCCCAGCATTTT.

The rearrangement links TRBV5-1 to TRBJ1-5, with 7 bases aligning to TRBD1. Germline CDR1 reads SGHRS; CDR2 reads YFSETQ. The J segment lost 5 bases and the V segment lost 1 base, leaving 0 bases of the junction unmatched. CDR3 length: 13 amino acids. CDR3 DNA sequence: TGCGCCAGCAGCTTGACAGGGGATCAGCCCCAGCATTTT. This translates into CASSLTGDQPQHF.

The gene calls are TRBV5-1 and TRBJ2-4, with 7 positions matching TRBD2. Germline V CDR1 and CDR2: SGHRS, YFSETQ. Losses at the gene ends were 2 bases for V and 3 bases for J; bases not matched to a gene: 5. The CDR3 has 15 amino acids. The chain's CDR3 is CASSFERGYKNIQYF. The CDR3 DNA reads as TGCGCCAGCAGCTTCGAGCGGGGCTACAAAAACATTCAGTACTTC.

This sequence joins TRBV6-5 and TRBJ2-5; D gene uncertain. CDR3 length equals 16 residues. Germline values: CDR1 MNHEY, CDR2 SVGAGI. Trimming stripped 0 bases from V and 5 bases from J, with 16 bases between. The CDR3 here is CASSYSTIEPWETQYF. In nucleotides, the CDR3 is TGTGCCAGCAGTTACTCGACAATCGAGCCCTGGGAGACCCAGTACTTC.

The rearrangement links TRBV9 to TRBJ1-1; D is possibly TRBD1 (5 bases). The CDR3 covers 15 residues. CDR1 and CDR2 from the germline V gene are SGDLS and YYNGEE. Trimming stripped 3 bases from V and 8 bases from J, with 20 bases between. CDR3 sequence (DNA): TGTGCCAGCAGCGCCCTGGGGACTGGGACGGCCGAAGCTTTCTTT. This translates into CASSALGTGTAEAFF. The full variable domain, its missing parts supplied by reference TRBV9 and TRBJ1-1, is DSGVTQTPKHLITATGQRVTLRCSPRSGDLSVYWYQQSLDQGLQFLIQYYNGEERAKGNILERFSAQQFPDLHSELNLSSLELGDSALYFCASSALGTGTAEAFFGQGTRLTVV.

The sample holds a few counts of this clone. This chain uses TRBV2 with TRBJ2-5, with 9 bases aligning to TRBD2. The CDR3 has 16 amino acids. Germline loops: CDR1 SNHLY, CDR2 FYNNEI. The V segment lost 4 bases and the J segment 3 bases; nucleotides outside the gene matches: 9. CDR3 loop: CASSGLLWTSEETQYF. DNA for the CDR3: TGTGCCAGCAGTGGTCTTCTTTGGACTAGCGAAGAGACCCAGTACTTC.

This chain connects TRBV2 to TRBJ1-5, with D maybe TRBD1 (5 bases). V dropped 1 base and J dropped 3 bases, with 13 bases sitting between them. Germline CDR1 reads SNHLY; CDR2 reads FYNNEI. The CDR3 extends over 16 amino acids. Written as DNA, the CDR3 is TGTGCCAGCAGTGAAGAGGAGGGGTTGATCAATCAGCCCCAGCATTTT. Translated: CASSEEEGLINQPQHF.

This chain uses TRBV7-2 with TRBJ1-2; TRBD1 matches 10 bases. V lost 5 bases, J lost 1 base, and 7 bases stayed unmatched. The CDR3 sequence is 16 residues long. In germline, CDR1 is SGHTA, CDR2 FQGNSA. The CDR3, as DNA: TGTGCCAGCAGCCCCGGGACAGGGGAGGATAACTATGGCTACACCTTC. Amino acid sequence: CASSPGTGEDNYGYTF.

In DNA form, the CDR3 reads TGTGCCAGCAGTTACTCGGGCTGGACTTACACCGGGGAGCTGTTTTTT. Its translation: CASSYSGWTYTGELFF. This sequence joins TRBV6-7 and TRBJ2-2; possible D gene TRBD2, 5 bases. TRBV6-7 is labeled an ORF, and its function is uncertain. CDR3 length: 16 amino acids. V was cut by 0 bases and J by 3 bases, with 11 bases left in between.

The J gene is TRBJ2-1, the V gene TRBV6-5, with TRBD1 identical over 9 bases. V trimming: 4 bases; J trimming: 7 bases; junction bases outside the gene matches: 5. The V gene's germline CDR1 is MNHEY and CDR2 SVGAGI. The CDR3 contains 14 residues. The CDR3 DNA follows: TGTGCCAGCAGTTCTCGACAGGGGGGAAATGAGCAGTTCTTC. Amino acid sequence: CASSSRQGGNEQFF.

The gene calls are TRBV7-3 and TRBJ1-1; TRBD1 matches 8 bases. CDR3 length: 14 amino acids. Trimming took 4 bases from V and 6 from J; bases not matched to a gene: 7. CDR1 SGHTA and CDR2 FQGTGA come from the germline V gene. CDR3 nucleotides: TGTGCCAGCAGCTCGAGGACAGGGTCTCCTGAAGCTTTCTTT. Translated, it gives CASSSRTGSPEAFF.

This sequence joins TRBV6-1 and TRBJ1-5, with 8 bases aligning to TRBD1. The CDR3 covers 14 residues. The V gene end was trimmed by 7 bases and the J gene end by 6 bases; junction bases not matched to a gene: 8. Germline V lookup: CDR1 MNHNS, CDR2 SASEGT. CDR3 region: CASNPDRVGQPQHF. The DNA for the CDR3 is TGTGCCAGCAATCCGGACAGGGTGGGTCAGCCCCAGCATTTT.

CDR3 coding DNA: TGTGCCAGCAGCTTGATTGGCGGGGACACTGAAGCTTTCTTT. This encodes CASSLIGGDTEAFF. This chain joins TRBV5-4 and TRBJ1-1; no firm D call. V was cut by 1 base and J by 3 bases, with 10 bases left in between. The germline V gene encodes CDR1 SGHNT and CDR2 YYREEE (reference sequence). The CDR3 covers 14 residues.

The rearrangement joins TRBV5-6 to TRBJ2-5, with 12 bases identical to TRBD1. The CDR3 is made up of 19 amino acids. The germline V gene encodes CDR1 SGHDT and CDR2 YYEEEE. Trimming at V came to 5 bases and at J to 1 base, leaving 15 bases not matched to a gene. CDR3: CASSSSWDRGRVFQETQYF. Here the CDR3 DNA reads TGTGCCAGCAGTTCGAGTTGGGACAGGGGGCGGGTGTTCCAAGAGACCCAGTACTTC. Using reference TRBV5-6 and TRBJ2-5 for the parts outside the CDR3, the full variable domain is DAGVTQSPTHLIKTRGQQVTLRCSPKSGHDTVSWYQQALGQGPQFIFQYYEEEERQRGNFPDRFSGHQFPNYSSELNVNALLLGDSALYLCASSSSWDRGRVFQETQYFGPGTRLLVL.

The V call is TRBV2, the J call TRBJ2-5; 7 bases fit TRBD1. Germline V gene data show CDR1 as SNHLY and CDR2 as FYNNEI. The CDR3 is made up of 11 amino acids. V dropped 5 bases and J dropped 9; count of bases not matched to a gene: 3. The CDR3 bases are TGTGCCAGCAGTTTTCAGGGGGCCCAGTACTTC. It specifies CASSFQGAQYF.

J is TRBJ1-3 and V is TRBV5-6; perhaps TRBD1 as D (6 bases). This CDR3 spans 14 amino acids. Germline V CDR1 and CDR2: SGHDT, YYEEEE. Between the trimmed V and J ends, which lost 2 bases and 4 bases, there was a span of 10 bases. CDR3 amino acids: CASSFNQGGNTIYF. The CDR3 DNA is TGTGCCAGCAGCTTCAACCAGGGGGGAAACACCATATATTTT.

The chain has TRBV9 and TRBJ1-1; no clear D gene. Per germline, CDR1 SGDLS and CDR2 YYNGEE. V dropped 3 bases and J dropped 4 bases, with 10 bases sitting between them. The CDR3 has 13 amino acids. The DNA of the CDR3 is TGTGCCAGCAGCGCCTCCGGGGTCACTGAAGCTTTCTTT. It yields the protein CASSASGVTEAFF.

The genes are TRBV2 and TRBJ1-5; no reliable D call. This CDR3 is built from 14 residues. The germline V and J ends were trimmed by 3 bases and 3 bases, with 9 bases remaining between them. Germline CDR1 is SNHLY and CDR2 is FYNNEI. CDR3 in DNA: TGTGCCAGCAGTGATGGCGGGTTCAATCAGCCCCAGCATTTT. Encoded protein: CASSDGGFNQPQHF.

The chain recombines TRBV6-7 with TRBJ1-5, with D maybe TRBD1 (6 bases). TRBV6-7 carries the ORF label, with uncertain function. The CDR3 is made up of 15 amino acids. Trimming removed 2 bases at V and 5 bases at J, with 13 bases between. The chain's CDR3 is CASSYAQGVHQPQHF. The CDR3 nucleotides are TGTGCCAGCAGTTACGCACAGGGTGTCCATCAGCCCCAGCATTTT.

The chain links TRBV5-1 to TRBJ1-2; D is perhaps TRBD1 (6 bases). V was pared by 4 bases and J by 0 bases, with 13 bases between. The CDR3 consists of 15 residues. Germline loops: CDR1 SGHRS, CDR2 YFSETQ. The CDR3 DNA reads TGCGCCAGCAGCCTCCGGGACACTCCTAACTATGGCTACACCTTC. This codes for CASSLRDTPNYGYTF.

This clone was detected only a few times. The rearrangement uses TRBV6-5 and TRBJ1-5; the D is unclear. The CDR3 contains 12 residues. Per the germline V gene, CDR1 is MNHEY and CDR2 is SVGAGI. V dropped 5 bases and J dropped 9 bases, with 11 bases sitting between them. The CDR3 loop is CASSVPTGPQHF. In DNA, the CDR3 is TGTGCCAGCAGTGTTCCCACGGGGCCCCAGCATTTT.

The chain uses TRBV7-2 and TRBJ1-1; 9 bases agree with TRBD1. The germline gives CDR1 SGHTA, CDR2 FQGNSA. The ends lost 5 bases at V and 3 bases at J; junction bases unmatched: 1. The CDR3 contains 13 residues. CDR3 bases: TGTGCCAGCAGCCGGGACAGGGACACTGAAGCTTTCTTT. It is translated as CASSRDRDTEAFF.

This clone was recorded a few times. This rearrangement joins TRBV19 to TRBJ2-3, with 7 positions matching TRBD1. The junction had 10 bases not matched to a gene; V was cut back by 8 bases and J by 2 bases. The V gene's germline CDR1 is LNHDA and CDR2 SQIVND (reference sequence). This CDR3 has 15 amino acids. The CDR3 nucleotides read TGTGCCAGTTCCCCGGACAGGCGTTACACAGATACGCAGTATTTT. Protein product: CASSPDRRYTDTQYF.

V is TRBV27 and J is TRBJ2-3; tentatively, D is TRBD2 (6 bases). The germline V and J ends were trimmed by 6 bases and 2 bases, with 15 bases remaining between them. Germline values: CDR1 MNHEY, CDR2 SMNVEV (reference sequence). CDR3 length: 15 amino acids. The CDR3 sequence: CASRGTFSDTDTQYF. The CDR3, as DNA: TGTGCCAGCAGGGGGACTTTTTCGGACACAGATACGCAGTATTTT.

The chain couples TRBV13 to TRBJ1-1, with TRBD1 as a possible D gene (6 bases). The CDR3 contains 12 residues. Per germline, CDR1 PRHDT and CDR2 FYEKMQ (reference sequence). Trimming took 5 bases from V and 5 from J, leaving 9 bases between them. In nucleotides, the CDR3 is TGTGCCAGCAGCACCCAGGGGACTGAAGCTTTCTTT. Its protein is CASSTQGTEAFF.

This chain joins TRBV28 and TRBJ2-7; 7 bases align to TRBD2. The CDR3 loop spans 15 amino acids. Germline-derived CDR1 and CDR2 are MDHEN and SYDVKM. V trimming: 0 bases; J trimming: 2 bases; junction bases outside the gene matches: 4. CDR3 DNA: TGTGCCAGCAGTTTATGGGGAGGGAACACCTACGAGCAGTACTTC. This encodes CASSLWGGNTYEQYF.

This rearrangement joins TRBV19 to TRBJ1-5, with D unclear. The CDR3 contains 17 residues. V was shortened by 1 base and J by 0 bases, with 13 bases between the two germline ends. The germline gives CDR1 LNHDA, CDR2 SQIVND (reference sequence). The CDR3 nucleotides read TGTGCCAGTAGTATAGCCCCGGACTCCTTTAGCAATCAGCCCCAGCATTTT. Protein sequence: CASSIAPDSFSNQPQHF.

The chain employs TRBV5-1 and TRBJ2-7; TRBD2 aligns across 8 bases. CDR3 length equals 18 residues. Trimming took 4 bases from V and 0 from J; bases not matched to a gene: 15. Germline V CDR1 and CDR2: SGHRS, YFSETQ. The DNA of the CDR3 is TGCGCCAGCAGCCCCTCGGGGGGACTAGACGGTCCCTCCTACGAGCAGTACTTC. Translating gives CASSPSGGLDGPSYEQYF.

V gene TRBV9 combines with J gene TRBJ2-1; 9 nucleotides match TRBD2. This CDR3 region has 19 residues. In germline, CDR1 is SGDLS, CDR2 YYNGEE. J was trimmed by 1 base and V by 0 bases; bases with no gene match: 11. CDR3 amino acids: CASSVVASGGGASYNEQFF. The CDR3 DNA follows: TGTGCCAGCAGCGTAGTAGCGTCAGGCGGGGGGGCGTCCTACAATGAGCAGTTCTTC.

Regarding this clone: This CDR3 is also generated by other DNA sequences in the sample. The gene calls are TRBV6-6 and TRBJ1-5, with D unclear. This CDR3 is built from 14 residues. Trimming left V 0 bases short and J 4 bases short, with 7 bases between. Germline CDR1 reads MNHNY; CDR2 reads SVGAGI (reference sequence). The CDR3 sequence is CASSYSGGNQPQHF. For the CDR3, the DNA is TGTGCCAGCAGTTACTCAGGAGGGAATCAGCCCCAGCATTTT.

The rearrangement uses TRBV7-9 and TRBJ2-3; TRBD1 matches at 7 bases. The germline V gene has CDR1 SEHNR and CDR2 FQNEAQ (reference sequence). V lost 7 bases, J lost 3 bases, and 4 bases stayed unmatched. The CDR3 runs 13 residues. The CDR3: CASIDRETDTQYF. The DNA of the CDR3 is TGTGCCAGCATCGACAGGGAAACAGATACGCAGTATTTT.

This chain connects TRBV29-1 to TRBJ1-4; 9 nucleotides line up with TRBD1. The length of the CDR3 is 13 residues. V trimming: 7 bases; J trimming: 6 bases; junction bases outside the gene matches: 6. Germline assignment: CDR1 SQVTM and CDR2 ANQGSEA. The CDR3 sequence: CSGRTGADEKLFF. The CDR3 region has the DNA TGCAGCGGCCGGACAGGGGCGGATGAAAAACTGTTTTTT.